What follows are 20 T cell receptor beta chains derived from one specimen sequenced in a study of T cells in Graves' hyperthyroidism and ophthalmopathy. RNA transcripts yielded amplified TCR beta CDR3 regions. A set of HTBI primers served as the primers for a first-round RT-PCR of the TCR CDR3. TCRdb redid the calling of the multiplex PCR reads with MiXCR, one entry per CDR3 protein. The sample records around 690,000 distinct CDR3 sequences, less than 25% being singletons. Material: blood. The receptor source for this set is a man under 40 with Graves' ophthalmopathy.

In its sample, this clonotype was seen a few times. The chain has TRBV10-3 and TRBJ2-3; 9 bases align to TRBD2. This CDR3 is built from 17 residues. In germline, CDR1 is ENHRY, CDR2 SYGVKD. V shed 2 bases, J shed 4 bases, and the junction held 10 bases outside the gene matches. The CDR3 coding sequence is TGTGCCATCAGTGAGAGTCGGCGGGGGGGTTCAGCAGATACGCAGTATTTT. Encoded protein: CAISESRRGGSADTQYF.

CDR3 in DNA: TGTGCCAGCAGCCACCAATCCTACAGGATGGTGAACACTGAAGCTTTCTTT. This codes for CASSHQSYRMVNTEAFF. The chain is built from TRBV13 and TRBJ1-1; tentatively, D is TRBD1 (5 bases). CDR3 length: 17 residues. From germline, CDR1 is PRHDT and CDR2 FYEKMQ (reference sequence). The V gene lost 5 bases and the J gene lost 0 bases, with 19 bases spanning the gap.

The chain joins TRBV4-1 to TRBJ2-1, with D maybe TRBD2 (6 bases). This CDR3 contains 17 residues. V was shortened by 2 bases and J by 0 bases, with 14 bases between the two germline ends. CDR1 is MGHRA, CDR2 YSYEKL, per germline. CDR3 nucleotides: TGCGCCAGCAGCCAACCAGCTAGCGAGAGCTCCTACAATGAGCAGTTCTTC. It specifies CASSQPASESSYNEQFF.

The V call is TRBV2, the J call TRBJ2-7; a weak D match, TRBD2 (5 bases). V was shortened by 11 bases and J by 0 bases, with 17 bases between the two germline ends. Germline values: CDR1 SNHLY, CDR2 FYNNEI. This CDR3 has 14 amino acids. CDR3 DNA: TGTGCCGGCTCCCCCGGGATTTCCTCCTACGAGCAGTACTTC. This translates into CAGSPGISSYEQYF.

This clonotype has just a few counts. The chain uses TRBV2 and TRBJ2-5; D not certain. V shed 7 bases and J shed 1 base, with 16 bases lying between them. The CDR3 loop spans 15 amino acids. The germline gives CDR1 SNHLY, CDR2 FYNNEI. CDR3 sequence: CASIWVQMIQETQYF. CDR3 coding DNA: TGTGCCAGCATATGGGTACAAATGATCCAAGAGACCCAGTACTTC.

V gene TRBV28 combines with J gene TRBJ1-6; 10 bases are a match to TRBD1. CDR3 length equals 15 residues. The J segment lost 14 bases and the V segment lost 3 bases, leaving 10 bases of the junction unmatched. The germline gives CDR1 MDHEN, CDR2 SYDVKM. The CDR3 here is CASSLLGTGAPSLHF. The CDR3 DNA follows: TGTGCCAGCAGTTTGCTGGGGACAGGGGCTCCATCCCTCCACTTT.

The rearrangement uses TRBV24-1 and TRBJ1-5; no firm D call. Germline lookup yields CDR1 KGHDR and CDR2 SFDVKD. The CDR3 is 14 amino acids. V was trimmed by 4 bases and J by 0 bases, leaving 6 bases between them. In nucleotides, the CDR3 is TGTGCCACCAGTGACCCTCCTAGCAATCAGCCCCAGCATTTT. It specifies CATSDPPSNQPQHF.

This clonotype was picked up many times. The CDR3 sequence is CASSLAGYNEQFF. The CDR3 bases are TGTGCCAGCAGCCTAGCGGGATACAATGAGCAGTTCTTC. The chain carries TRBV27 and TRBJ2-1; 9 bases fit TRBD2. The V gene's germline CDR1 is MNHEY and CDR2 SMNVEV (reference sequence). With 6 bases clipped from V and 4 bases from J, the junction kept 1 base outside the gene matches. The CDR3 is made up of 13 amino acids.

This clonotype was seen many times. The J gene is TRBJ2-5, the V gene TRBV7-3; D possibly corresponds to TRBD1 (6 bases). CDR1 and CDR2 from the germline V gene are SGHTA and FQGTGA. This CDR3 is built from 15 residues. V was trimmed by 0 bases and J by 4 bases, leaving 12 bases between them. This chain's CDR3 is CASSLTSGAGETQYF. The CDR3 bases are TGTGCCAGCAGCTTAACGTCAGGGGCGGGAGAGACCCAGTACTTC.

This clonotype was observed a few times. This chain uses TRBV5-1 with TRBJ2-2; D gene ambiguous. Trimming shortened V by 0 bases and J by 6 bases, and 6 bases separated the two germline ends. CDR3 length: 13 amino acids. The V gene's germline CDR1 is SGHRS and CDR2 YFSETQ. This CDR3 is CASSLEWAGELFF. The CDR3 DNA sequence: TGCGCCAGCAGCTTGGAGTGGGCCGGGGAGCTGTTTTTT.

For this clonotype: Since no conserved phenylalanine or tryptophan closes the CDR3, a read error is the likely cause. The chain is built from TRBV30 and TRBJ1-1; 7 nucleotides line up with TRBD1. The V segment lost 1 base and the J segment 10 bases; nucleotides outside the gene matches: 15. This CDR3 spans 15 amino acids. Germline CDR1 reads GTSNPN; CDR2 reads SVGIG (reference sequence). This CDR3 is CAWSASDRRASGAFL. In DNA, the CDR3 is TGTGCCTGGAGTGCATCGGACAGGCGGGCCTCTGGAGCTTTCCTT.

This clonotype was seen ten or more times. The J gene is TRBJ2-1, the V gene TRBV2, with no clear D. Germline values: CDR1 SNHLY, CDR2 FYNNEI. Trimming shortened V by 8 bases and J by 13 bases, and 12 bases separated the two germline ends. The CDR3 is 10 residues long. The DNA for the CDR3 is TGTGCCAGCGAAGAATCATACCAGTTCTTC. Its protein is CASEESYQFF.

The chain uses TRBV6-1 and TRBJ2-2; unclear D gene. With 6 bases removed from V and 6 bases from J, the gap between germline ends came to 11 bases. The germline V gene has CDR1 MNHNS and CDR2 SASEGT. The length of the CDR3 is 13 residues. Here the CDR3 DNA reads TGTGCCAGCAGCCCTCTAAGGGCCGGGGAGCTGTTTTTT. It translates to CASSPLRAGELFF.

This clonotype was seen many times. The chain recombines TRBV20-1 with TRBJ2-5, with 8 bases aligning to TRBD1. The trim removed 6 bases at V and 7 bases at J, leaving 19 bases unmatched. The CDR3 length is 16 residues. Germline V gives CDR1 DFQATT, CDR2 SNEGSKA (reference sequence). This CDR3 reads CSAIGQGPIRRATQYF. CDR3 coding DNA: TGCAGTGCCATAGGACAGGGCCCCATCCGGCGGGCGACCCAGTACTTC.

This clonotype has more than one count but fewer than ten. The chain links TRBV6-1 to TRBJ1-5; D unresolved. The ends were cut back, 4 bases at V and 5 bases at J, with 9 bases in the middle. Per the germline V gene, CDR1 is MNHNS and CDR2 is SASEGT. The CDR3 loop spans 13 amino acids. The CDR3 nucleotides read TGTGCCAGCAGTGTCGTAGCAGATCAGCCCCAGCATTTT. Protein product: CASSVVADQPQHF.

This clonotype was picked up a small number of times. The chain joins TRBV19 to TRBJ1-1; D unresolved. CDR1 and CDR2 from the germline V gene are LNHDA and SQIVND (reference sequence). This CDR3 has 17 residues. V lost 6 bases and J lost 5, with 25 bases in between. The CDR3 DNA follows: TGTGCCAGTAGCGGACCCGGTCCCGGAGGCCCTAAAACTGAAGCTTTCTTT. Translated: CASSGPGPGGPKTEAFF.

The chain carries TRBV7-9 and TRBJ2-7; 11 bases are a match to TRBD2. Germline V gene data show CDR1 as SEHNR and CDR2 as FQNEAQ (reference sequence). V shed 5 bases, J shed 5 bases, and the junction held 5 bases outside the gene matches. This CDR3 has 14 amino acids. CDR3 sequence: CASSAPGLADEQYF. CDR3 in DNA: TGTGCCAGCAGCGCACCGGGACTAGCGGACGAGCAGTACTTC.

This clonotype was seen only a few times. J is TRBJ2-7 and V is TRBV5-8; D unresolved. The CDR3 has 12 amino acids. Looked up from germline, CDR1 is SGHTS and CDR2 is YDEGEE. Between the trimmed V and J ends, which lost 7 bases and 0 bases, there was a span of 8 bases. In DNA, the CDR3 is TGTGCCAGCCTGGGCAGCTCCTACGAGCAGTACTTC. This sequence encodes CASLGSSYEQYF.

The chain uses TRBV6-2 or TRBV6-3 and TRBJ2-6, with D perhaps being TRBD1 or TRBD2 (6 bases each). Germline V gives CDR1 MNHEY, CDR2 SVGEGT. With 5 bases removed from V and 2 bases from J, the gap between germline ends came to 10 bases. The CDR3 is 15 residues long. In DNA form, the CDR3 reads TGTGCCAGCAGTGACGGGGGCGCTGGGGCCAACGTCCTGACTTTC. This translates into CASSDGGAGANVLTF.

V is TRBV18 and J is TRBJ2-1; 10 bases line up with TRBD2. CDR3 size: 21 residues. The V gene end was trimmed by 8 bases and the J gene end by 0 bases; junction bases not matched to a gene: 22. Germline V gives CDR1 KGHSH, CDR2 LQKENI. The CDR3 protein is CASTPKAAGGPEQSSYNEQFF. As DNA, the CDR3 is TGTGCCAGCACCCCGAAAGCAGCGGGAGGGCCGGAACAGAGCTCCTACAATGAGCAGTTCTTC.